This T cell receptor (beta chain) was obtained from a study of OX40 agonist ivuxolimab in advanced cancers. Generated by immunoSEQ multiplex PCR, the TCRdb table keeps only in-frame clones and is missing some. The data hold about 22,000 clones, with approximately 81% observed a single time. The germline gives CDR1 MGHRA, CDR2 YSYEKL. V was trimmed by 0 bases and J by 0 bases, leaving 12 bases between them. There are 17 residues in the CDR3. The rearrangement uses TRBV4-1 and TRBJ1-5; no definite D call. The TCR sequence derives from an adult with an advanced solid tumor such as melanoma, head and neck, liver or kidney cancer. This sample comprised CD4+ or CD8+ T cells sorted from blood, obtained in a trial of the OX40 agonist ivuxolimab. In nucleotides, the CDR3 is TGCGCCAGCAGCCAAGAGCGAACGGTTTATAGCAATCAGCCCCAGCATTTT. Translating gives CASSQERTVYSNQPQHF.